One and the same sample provided the 8 T cell receptor beta chains below, sequenced in a study of T cell changes during pregnancy in multiple sclerosis. Libraries were prepared by immunoSEQ multiplex PCR; TCRdb keeps only in-frame clonotypes and omits some of them. This table has tens of thousands of clones, 90% to 95% appearing once. The sample was CD8+ T cells from peripheral blood mononuclear cells, taken in the first trimester of pregnancy. The receptors originated from a female donor with multiple sclerosis, enrolled in a pregnancy study.

The chain has TRBV27 and TRBJ2-7; D might be TRBD1 (6 bases). The CDR3 has 12 amino acids. Germline V lookup: CDR1 MNHEY, CDR2 SMNVEV (reference sequence). Trimming shortened V by 6 bases and J by 1 base, and 7 bases separated the two germline ends. As DNA, the CDR3 is TGTGCCAGCAGGACAGGTTCCTACGAGCAGTACTTC. It translates to CASRTGSYEQYF.

J is TRBJ2-5 and V is TRBV27; 9 bases fit TRBD1. Germline V gene lookup returns CDR1 MNHEY and CDR2 SMNVEV (reference sequence). This CDR3 spans 15 amino acids. V dropped 6 bases and J dropped 5; count of bases not matched to a gene: 10. CDR3 nucleotide sequence: TGTGCCAGCAGAGCCCAACAGGGGGCCGTGGAGACCCAGTACTTC. Protein: CASRAQQGAVETQYF.

This rearrangement joins TRBV5-4 to TRBJ1-1, with TRBD1 matching 8 bases. Germline CDR1 and CDR2: SGHNT and YYREEE (reference sequence). Trimming took 5 bases from V and 5 from J; bases not matched to a gene: 5. This CDR3 is built from 13 residues. DNA for the CDR3: TGTGCCAGCAGTATACAGGGGGGGACTGAAGCTTTCTTT. Residues: CASSIQGGTEAFF.

This rearrangement joins TRBV7-6 to TRBJ2-5, with D possibly matching TRBD1 (5 bases). The CDR3 runs to 15 residues. With 3 bases removed from V and 2 bases from J, the gap between germline ends came to 13 bases. Germline assignment: CDR1 SGHVS and CDR2 FNYEAQ. The CDR3 nucleotides are TGTGCCAGCAGCTTGGAACTGACAGTTCAAGAGACCCAGTACTTC. It is translated as CASSLELTVQETQYF.

The chain recombines TRBV7-2 with TRBJ2-5; 8 nucleotides agree with TRBD2. Germline V gene lookup returns CDR1 SGHTA and CDR2 FQGNSA. The CDR3 is 15 residues long. J gave up 2 bases and V 2 bases, and 4 bases lay outside the gene matches. CDR3 DNA sequence: TGTGCCAGCAGCTTAATTCGGGGGGGGCAAGAGACCCAGTACTTC. This gives the protein CASSLIRGGQETQYF.

CDR3 region: CASSSWGREIHEQYF. CDR3 bases: TGTGCCAGCAGCTCTTGGGGGCGGGAGATCCACGAGCAGTACTTC. The V and J genes are TRBV7-9 and TRBJ2-7, with D possibly TRBD2 on 7 matching bases. The CDR3 has 15 residues. CDR1 is SEHNR and CDR2 is FQNEAQ in the germline V gene (reference sequence). Trimming left V 4 bases short and J 5 bases short, with 18 bases between.

The rearrangement uses TRBV4-3 and TRBJ2-7; 11 bases align to TRBD2. This CDR3 spans 16 amino acids. Per the germline V gene, CDR1 is LGHNA and CDR2 is YSLEER. After removal of 0 bases from V and 13 bases from J, the junction contained 14 bases not matched to a gene. CDR3 sequence reads: CASSQDWVAGGPSPYF. The CDR3, as DNA: TGCGCCAGCAGCCAAGATTGGGTAGCGGGGGGGCCATCCCCTTACTTC.

This chain links TRBV7-9 with TRBJ2-7; 8 nucleotides line up with TRBD2. Germline CDR1 is SEHNR and CDR2 is FQNEAQ (reference sequence). The CDR3 sequence is 14 residues long. With V trimmed by 7 bases and J by 2 bases, 7 bases remained unmatched. This CDR3 reads CASNYGGGTYEQYF. Here the CDR3 DNA reads TGTGCCAGCAACTACGGGGGGGGAACCTACGAGCAGTACTTC.